This note documents a single T cell receptor (beta chain) sequence. These data are taken from a study of OX40 agonist ivuxolimab in advanced cancers. Here immunoSEQ multiplex PCR was the method, and the copy in TCRdb shows in-frame clones only, minus some. The sample contains about 82,000 clones, 70% to 90% of which appear only once. Blood was sampled at baseline, cycle 4 day 1, and cycle 7 day 1. Germline CDR1 reads SEHNR; CDR2 reads FQNEAQ (reference sequence). The ends were cut back, 2 bases at V and 0 bases at J, with 10 bases in the middle. This CDR3 region has 15 residues. This TCR was sampled from an adult with an advanced solid tumor such as melanoma, head and neck, liver or kidney cancer. The chain employs TRBV7-9 and TRBJ1-2, with D possibly TRBD1 on 5 matching bases. The source material was CD4+ or CD8+ T cells sorted from blood, sampled in a trial of the OX40 agonist ivuxolimab. DNA for the CDR3: TGTGCCAGCAGCTTATCCTCGGGACCTAACTATGGCTACACCTTC. As protein: CASSLSSGPNYGYTF.